This T cell receptor beta chain is from a study of CD8 T cells in ankylosing spondylitis. This clonotype was observed a handful of times. Its antigen is unknown. Broader study findings: In peripheral blood, disease-linked CD8+ clones occurred at relatively low frequencies. A motif in TCR beta, a set of seven to nine highly homologous variants, appeared characteristic of ankylosing spondylitis blood.

TCRdb analysed the 5' RACE reads with MiXCR anew, one entry per CDR3 protein. The sample contains 150,000 to 200,000 distinct CDR3 sequences, 10% to 15% of which appear only once. Source material: blood, either unsorted or a sorted T cell fraction (not recorded which). The TCR comes from a female donor with ankylosing spondylitis or in good health (not recorded which).

In nucleotides, the CDR3 is TGTGCCAGCAGTCCTTGGACAGCTAACTATGGCTACACCTTC. It yields the protein CASSPWTANYGYTF. The gene calls are TRBV12-3 or TRBV12-4 and TRBJ1-2; D might be TRBD1 (6 bases). Between the trimmed V and J ends, which lost 5 bases and 0 bases, there was a span of 10 bases. CDR3 size: 14 residues.